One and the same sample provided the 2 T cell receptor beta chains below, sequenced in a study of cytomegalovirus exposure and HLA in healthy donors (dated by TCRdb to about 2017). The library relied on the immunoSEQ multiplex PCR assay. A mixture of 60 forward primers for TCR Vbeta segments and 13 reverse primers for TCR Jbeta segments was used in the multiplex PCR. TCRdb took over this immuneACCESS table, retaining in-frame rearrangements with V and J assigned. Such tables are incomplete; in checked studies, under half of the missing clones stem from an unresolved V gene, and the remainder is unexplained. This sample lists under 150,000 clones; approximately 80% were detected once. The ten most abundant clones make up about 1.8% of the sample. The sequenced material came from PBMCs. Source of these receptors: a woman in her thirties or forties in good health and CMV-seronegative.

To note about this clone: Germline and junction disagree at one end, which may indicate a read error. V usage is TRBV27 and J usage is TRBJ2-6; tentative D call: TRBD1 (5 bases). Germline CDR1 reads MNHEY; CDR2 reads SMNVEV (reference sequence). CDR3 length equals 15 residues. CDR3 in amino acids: CASKHLAPGANGLTF. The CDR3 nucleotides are TGTGCCAGCAAGCACTTAGCTCCTGGGGCCAACGGCCTGACTTTC.

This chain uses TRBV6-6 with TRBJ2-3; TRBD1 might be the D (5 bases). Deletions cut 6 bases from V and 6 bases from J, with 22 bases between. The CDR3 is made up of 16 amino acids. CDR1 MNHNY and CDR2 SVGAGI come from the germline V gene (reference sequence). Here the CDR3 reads CASSPKGKGLLDTQYF. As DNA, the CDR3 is TGTGCCAGCAGCCCCAAGGGGAAAGGGCTCCTGGATACGCAGTATTTT.